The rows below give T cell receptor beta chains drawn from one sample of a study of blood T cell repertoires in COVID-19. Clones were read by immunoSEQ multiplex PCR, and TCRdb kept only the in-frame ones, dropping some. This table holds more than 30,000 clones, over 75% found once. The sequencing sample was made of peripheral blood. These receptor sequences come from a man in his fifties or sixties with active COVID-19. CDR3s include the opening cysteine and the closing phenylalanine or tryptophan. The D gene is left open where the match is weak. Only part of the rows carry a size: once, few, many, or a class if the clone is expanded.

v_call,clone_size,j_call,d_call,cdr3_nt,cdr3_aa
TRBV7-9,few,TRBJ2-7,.,TGTGCCAGCAGCTTCAGTGAGGGAGTACAAGAGCAGTACTTC,CASSFSEGVQEQYF
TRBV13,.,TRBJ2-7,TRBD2,TGTGCCAGCAGACCGCGGGGAGGGACGGGGGAGCAGTACTTC,CASRPRGGTGEQYF
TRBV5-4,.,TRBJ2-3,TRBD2,TGTGCCAGCAGCTTGACTGCCCTAGCGGGAGGCACAGATACGCAGTATTTT,CASSLTALAGGTDTQYF
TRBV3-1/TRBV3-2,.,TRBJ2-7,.,TGTGCCAGCAGCCAAGGTGGGGGAGGCGAGCAGTACTTC,CASSQGGGGEQYF
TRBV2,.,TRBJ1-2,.,TGTGCCAGCAGACAGGGATTGGGTGGCTACACCTTC,CASRQGLGGYTF
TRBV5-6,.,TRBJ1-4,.,TGTGCCAGCAGCGTTACAGGGGAAAAACTGTTTTTT,CASSVTGEKLFF
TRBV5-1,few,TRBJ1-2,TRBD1,TGCGCCAGCAGCCCCGGGCAGGGGGCGATCTATGGCTACACCTTC,CASSPGQGAIYGYTF
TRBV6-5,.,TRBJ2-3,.,TGTGCCAGCAGTTCCACGGTGGCGCAGTATTTT,CASSSTVAQYF
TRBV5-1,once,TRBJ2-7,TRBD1,TGCGCCAGCAGCTTGGGGACAGGCCTCAGCTCCTACGAGCAGTACTTC,CASSLGTGLSSYEQYF
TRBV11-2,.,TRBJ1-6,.,TGTGCCAGCAGCTTAGTACAGGACCTCTCCTATAATTCACCCCTCCACTTT,CASSLVQDLSYNSPLHF
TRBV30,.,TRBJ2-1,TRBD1,TGTGCCTGGAGCGCCGTGGGACAGGGGGCAGTAAATGAGCAGTTCTTC,CAWSAVGQGAVNEQFF
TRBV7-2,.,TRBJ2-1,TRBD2,TGTGCCAGCAGCCCACCGGGACTAGGGGGACTCAATGAGCAGTTCTTC,CASSPPGLGGLNEQFF
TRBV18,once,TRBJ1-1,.,TGTGCCAGCTCACCCACACAGGGAAAAAACACTGAAGCTTTCTTT,CASSPTQGKNTEAFF
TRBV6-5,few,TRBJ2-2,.,TGTGCCAGCAGTTACGACTCGGGGACCGGGGAGCTGTTTTTT,CASSYDSGTGELFF
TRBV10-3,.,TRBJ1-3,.,TGTGCCCTCCGGGGGGGAGAAAACACCATATATTTT,CALRGGENTIYF
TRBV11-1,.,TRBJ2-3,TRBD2,TGTGCCAGCAGCGCTAGCGGGAGGACAACAGATACGCAGTATTTT,CASSASGRTTDTQYF
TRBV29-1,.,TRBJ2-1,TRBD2,TGCAGCGTTCTGGGACTAGCGGGAGGAAGTGAGCAGTTCTTC,CSVLGLAGGSEQFF
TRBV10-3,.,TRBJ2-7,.,TGTGCCATCAGTTTGGGCCGCCGTCCGGACGAGCAGTACTTC,CAISLGRRPDEQYF
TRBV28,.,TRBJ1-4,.,TGTGCCAGCAGTGAGGGGGATGGGGAAAAACTGTTTTTT,CASSEGDGEKLFF
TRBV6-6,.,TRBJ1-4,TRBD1,TGTGCCAGCAGTTCCACAGGGGATCAGAGTGAAAAACTGTTTTTT,CASSSTGDQSEKLFF